The next 23 T cell receptor beta chains were all read from a single sample in a study of OX40 agonist ivuxolimab in advanced cancers. The repertoire was sequenced with immunoSEQ multiplex PCR; TCRdb's copy has only in-frame clones and lacks some. The table lists 70,000 to 80,000 clones, 81% of them singletons. The sample in question was CD4+ or CD8+ T cells sorted from blood, obtained in a trial of the OX40 agonist ivuxolimab. The receptors shown here come from an adult with an advanced solid tumor such as melanoma, head and neck, liver or kidney cancer.

The chain has TRBV29-1 and TRBJ1-2; D not certain. The CDR3 is 9 amino acids. Trimming took 1 base from V and 8 from J, leaving 2 bases between them. Looked up from germline, CDR1 is SQVTM and CDR2 is ANQGSEA. This CDR3 is CSVEGGYTF. For the CDR3, the DNA is TGCAGCGTTGAAGGCGGCTACACCTTC.

This sequence joins TRBV7-3 and TRBJ2-1; D uncertain. The CDR3 covers 14 residues. Between the trimmed V and J ends, which lost 0 bases and 6 bases, there was a span of 9 bases. Germline V gives CDR1 SGHTA, CDR2 FQGTGA. This CDR3 is CASSLTVSPNEQFF. Here the CDR3 DNA reads TGTGCCAGCAGCTTAACGGTTAGCCCCAATGAGCAGTTCTTC.

This clone has only one observation. The gene calls are TRBV5-4 and TRBJ2-7; possibly TRBD2 for D (5 bases). V lost 0 bases and J lost 2, with 21 bases in between. Germline V gives CDR1 SGHNT, CDR2 YYREEE (reference sequence). This CDR3 contains 18 residues. In DNA form, the CDR3 reads TGTGCCAGCAGCTTGGTCGGCGTAAGCCGGGATGGGACCTACGAGCAGTACTTC. Amino acids: CASSLVGVSRDGTYEQYF.

The V and J genes are TRBV9 and TRBJ1-4; the D is unclear. The V and J ends lost 0 bases and 0 bases respectively, with 9 bases between them. This CDR3 contains 16 residues. Germline V CDR1 and CDR2: SGDLS, YYNGEE. CDR3 sequence: CASSVGTVTTNEKLFF. The CDR3 bases are TGTGCCAGCAGCGTAGGAACAGTTACAACTAATGAAAAACTGTTTTTT.

The rearrangement uses TRBV2 and TRBJ2-2; D gene unclear. Per germline, CDR1 SNHLY and CDR2 FYNNEI. Trimming removed 6 bases at V and 2 bases at J, with 10 bases between. The CDR3 runs to 14 residues. DNA of the CDR3: TGTGCCAGCAGCTCAGACATCAACACCGGGGAGCTGTTTTTT. The encoded protein is CASSSDINTGELFF.

This chain joins TRBV12-5 and TRBJ2-2; D is possibly TRBD2 (5 bases). Deletions cut 2 bases from V and 5 bases from J, with 15 bases between. CDR3 length: 16 residues. Germline-derived CDR1 and CDR2 are LGHNT and FRNRAP. Written as DNA, the CDR3 is TGTGCTAGTGGTTTGATAAAGGAAGGACTGACCGGGGAGCTGTTTTTT. This sequence encodes CASGLIKEGLTGELFF.

This clone was observed once. J is TRBJ1-3 and V is TRBV25-1; D not certain. The CDR3 totals 15 residues. Trimming stripped 5 bases from V and 0 bases from J, with 11 bases between. Germline-derived CDR1 and CDR2 are MGHDK and SYGVNS. The CDR3 here is CASSRRTNSGNTIYF. The CDR3 nucleotides read TGTGCCAGCAGTCGGAGAACCAACTCTGGAAACACCATATATTTT.

The chain combines TRBV7-3 with TRBJ1-1, with D unresolved. V was pared by 5 bases and J by 2 bases, with 9 bases between. The germline V gene has CDR1 SGHTA and CDR2 FQGTGA. The CDR3 extends over 13 amino acids. The CDR3 region is CASSQDRNTEAFF. CDR3 sequence (DNA): TGTGCCAGCAGCCAGGACCGTAACACTGAAGCTTTCTTT.

The chain combines TRBV2 with TRBJ1-6; tentatively, D is TRBD1 (6 bases). The CDR3 runs 17 residues. Trimming took 4 bases from V and 7 from J, leaving 20 bases between them. Germline CDR1 SNHLY, CDR2 FYNNEI. This CDR3 reads CASSVQAGVGPNSPLHF. The CDR3 DNA reads as TGTGCCAGCAGTGTTCAGGCAGGGGTCGGCCCGAATTCACCCCTCCACTTT.

The chain is built from TRBV29-1 and TRBJ2-7; TRBD1 matches at 9 bases. The CDR3 is made up of 12 amino acids. V was clipped by 7 bases and J by 3 bases; unmatched bases: 4. Looked up from germline, CDR1 is SQVTM and CDR2 is ANQGSEA. The DNA of the CDR3 is TGCAGCGGAGGGACAGGGATCTACGAGCAGTACTTC. Translated: CSGGTGIYEQYF.

The rearrangement joins TRBV7-2 to TRBJ2-7; perhaps TRBD2 as D (6 bases). Per germline, CDR1 SGHTA and CDR2 FQGNSA. V was cut by 0 bases and J by 1 base, with 7 bases left in between. The CDR3 contains 14 residues. CDR3 residues: CASSLARESYEQYF. DNA for the CDR3: TGTGCCAGCAGCTTAGCACGGGAGTCCTACGAGCAGTACTTC.

The rearrangement joins TRBV18 to TRBJ2-1, with TRBD2 as a possible D gene (5 bases). CDR3 length equals 17 residues. V was cut by 2 bases and J by 7 bases, with 21 bases left in between. In germline, CDR1 is KGHSH, CDR2 LQKENI. CDR3 protein: CASSPTLGVGSINEQFF. The CDR3 coding sequence is TGTGCCAGCTCACCAACACTCGGCGTTGGGAGCATTAATGAGCAGTTCTTC.

The chain links TRBV28 to TRBJ1-1; D is uncertain. From germline, CDR1 is MDHEN and CDR2 SYDVKM. The V end was cut by 2 bases, the J end by 5 bases, with 12 bases between. This CDR3 contains 14 residues. In DNA, the CDR3 is TGTGCCAGCAGTTTACCCCTGGGTTATACTGAAGCTTTCTTT. This sequence encodes CASSLPLGYTEAFF.

V gene TRBV11-2 combines with J gene TRBJ2-5, with unresolved D. CDR1 is SGHAT, CDR2 FQNNGV, per germline. V lost 0 bases, J lost 2 bases, and 4 bases lay in between. The CDR3 is 13 amino acids. CDR3 DNA sequence: TGTGCCAGCAGCTTAGAGCGGCAAGAGACCCAGTACTTC. Translated: CASSLERQETQYF. Full variable domain (rest looked up from reference TRBV11-2 and TRBJ2-5): EAGVAQSPRYKIIEKRQSVAFWCNPISGHATLYWYQQILGQGPKLLIQFQNNGVVDDSQLPKDRFSAERLKGVDSTLKIQPAKLEDSAVYLCASSLERQETQYFGPGTRLLVL.

In its sample, this clone was seen once. J is TRBJ2-2 and V is TRBV5-6; D is perhaps TRBD1 or TRBD2 (6 bases each). The CDR3 runs 14 residues. Germline CDR1 is SGHDT and CDR2 is YYEEEE. CDR3 sequence (DNA): TGTGCAACCAGGAGGGGGTTGGACACCGGGGAGCTGTTTTTT. The encoded protein is CATRRGLDTGELFF.

The rearrangement joins TRBV12-1 to TRBJ2-1. TRBV12-1 is marked as a pseudogene. The CDR3 consists of 14 residues. CDR3 nucleotides: TGTGCCAGCAGCTTTTATCACCAATGGGGTGAGCAGTTCTTC. Amino acids: CASSFYHQWGEQFF.

This chain uses TRBV5-4 with TRBJ1-6, with a possible D match to TRBD1 (6 bases). The CDR3 runs to 12 residues. V lost 4 bases and J lost 13, with 12 bases in between. In germline, CDR1 is SGHNT, CDR2 YYREEE (reference sequence). The CDR3 sequence: CASSLQGGPLHF. CDR3 sequence (DNA): TGTGCCAGCAGCCTACAGGGAGGGCCCCTCCACTTT.

The V gene is TRBV5-1, the J gene TRBJ2-5; TRBD1 matches 8 bases. The ends lost 3 bases at V and 5 bases at J; junction bases unmatched: 3. The CDR3 runs to 13 residues. Germline CDR1 is SGHRS and CDR2 is YFSETQ. CDR3 protein: CASSSGQVETQYF. As DNA, the CDR3 is TGCGCCAGCAGCTCGGGACAGGTGGAGACCCAGTACTTC.

This chain uses TRBV5-4 with TRBJ2-5, with 10 bases lining up with TRBD2. Trimming took 4 bases from V and 1 from J; bases not matched to a gene: 4. Per the germline V gene, CDR1 is SGHNT and CDR2 is YYREEE (reference sequence). This CDR3 contains 15 residues. The CDR3 here is CASSQERGGQETQYF. The CDR3 DNA is TGTGCCAGCAGCCAAGAGCGGGGGGGCCAAGAGACCCAGTACTTC.

The genes are TRBV4-2 and TRBJ1-1; D is perhaps TRBD1 (5 bases). Trimming cost V 0 bases and J 2 bases, with 13 bases left between them. Germline-derived CDR1 and CDR2 are LGHNA and YNFKEQ. The length of the CDR3 is 16 residues. The CDR3 bases are TGTGCCAGCAGCCAAGAAGGGGCCGCCCTCAACACTGAAGCTTTCTTT. It translates to CASSQEGAALNTEAFF.

The chain recombines TRBV6-6 with TRBJ2-7; 10 positions match TRBD1. V was clipped by 2 bases and J by 7 bases; unmatched bases: 8. Germline CDR1 reads MNHNY; CDR2 reads SVGAGI (reference sequence). The CDR3 contains 15 residues. The CDR3 region is CASSYGTGATREQYF. CDR3 DNA sequence: TGTGCCAGCAGTTACGGGACAGGGGCTACGAGGGAGCAGTACTTC.

The chain recombines TRBV5-8 with TRBJ2-7, with TRBD2 matching over 10 bases. CDR1 and CDR2 (germline): SGHTS, YDEGEE. V shed 1 base, J shed 3 bases, and the junction held 13 bases outside the gene matches. CDR3 length: 18 amino acids. The CDR3: CASSLRRLAGDGNYEQYF. In DNA form, the CDR3 reads TGTGCCAGCAGCTTGAGGCGGCTAGCGGGAGACGGGAACTACGAGCAGTACTTC.

The genes are TRBV12-5 and TRBJ2-2; TRBD1 is a possible D gene (6 bases). CDR3 length: 12 residues. V lost 6 bases, J lost 5 bases, and 7 bases lay in between. Germline V gene lookup returns CDR1 LGHNT and CDR2 FRNRAP. Here the CDR3 reads CASGTGTGELFF. Written as DNA, the CDR3 is TGTGCTAGTGGGACAGGAACCGGGGAGCTGTTTTTT.